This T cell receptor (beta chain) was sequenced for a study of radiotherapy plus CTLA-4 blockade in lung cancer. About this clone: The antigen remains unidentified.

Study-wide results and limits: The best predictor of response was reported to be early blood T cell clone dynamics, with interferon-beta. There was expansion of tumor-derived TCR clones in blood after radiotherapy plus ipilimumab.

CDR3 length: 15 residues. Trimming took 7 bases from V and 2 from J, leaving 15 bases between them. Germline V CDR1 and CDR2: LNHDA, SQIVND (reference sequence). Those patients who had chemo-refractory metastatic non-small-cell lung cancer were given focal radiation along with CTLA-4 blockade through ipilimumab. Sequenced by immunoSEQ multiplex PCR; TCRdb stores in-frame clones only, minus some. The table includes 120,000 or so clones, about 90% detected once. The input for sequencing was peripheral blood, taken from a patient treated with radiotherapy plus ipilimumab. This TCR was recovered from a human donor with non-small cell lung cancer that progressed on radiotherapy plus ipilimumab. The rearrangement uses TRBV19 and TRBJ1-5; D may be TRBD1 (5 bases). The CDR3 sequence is CASTLSGGGNQPQHF. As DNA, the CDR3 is TGTGCCAGTACCCTTAGTGGGGGGGGCAATCAGCCCCAGCATTTT.